These 25 T cell receptor beta chains were all obtained from the same sample, sequenced in a study of cytomegalovirus exposure and HLA in healthy donors. Profiled with immunoSEQ multiplex PCR; TCRdb holds only in-frame clones, not every one. The profile covers some 170,000 clones, with approximately 89% appearing a single time and 2.7% taken by the ten largest. Sequenced material: PBMCs. Source of these receptors: a man between 18 and 29 years old in good health and CMV-seropositive.

The V gene is TRBV28, the J gene TRBJ1-5; D call uncertain. The V end lost 2 bases, the J end lost 5 bases, and 7 bases lay between the germline ends. Germline assignment: CDR1 MDHEN and CDR2 SYDVKM. This CDR3 is 13 amino acids long. CDR3: CASSLPGDQPQHF. The CDR3 coding sequence is TGTGCCAGCAGTTTACCCGGGGATCAGCCCCAGCATTTT.

The rearrangement links TRBV7-3 to TRBJ2-2; D is uncertain. V lost 0 bases, J lost 4 bases, and 3 bases lay in between. Germline loops: CDR1 SGHTA, CDR2 FQGTGA. The CDR3 is made up of 13 amino acids. CDR3 nucleotides: TGTGCCAGCAGCTTAACGGCCACCGGGGAGCTGTTTTTT. Encoded protein: CASSLTATGELFF.

This chain links TRBV27 with TRBJ2-1; TRBD2 matches 8 bases. The germline gives CDR1 MNHEY, CDR2 SMNVEV (reference sequence). The CDR3 has 15 residues. J was trimmed by 4 bases and V by 5 bases; bases with no gene match: 7. CDR3 DNA: TGTGCCAGCAGTCAGACTAGCGAGTATTACAATGAGCAGTTCTTC. Residues: CASSQTSEYYNEQFF.

This chain links TRBV12-5 with TRBJ2-7; 12 nucleotides agree with TRBD2. Trimming at V came to 6 bases and at J to 3 bases, leaving 9 bases not matched to a gene. CDR3 size: 16 residues. Germline CDR1 and CDR2: LGHNT and FRNRAP. The CDR3, as DNA: TGTGCTAGTGGGAACGCCTGGACTAGCGGGAACTACGAGCAGTACTTC. This encodes CASGNAWTSGNYEQYF.

This clone was recorded only once. The genes are TRBV18 and TRBJ2-3; 9 nucleotides match TRBD2. With V trimmed by 6 bases and J by 2 bases, 3 bases remained unmatched. Looked up from germline, CDR1 is KGHSH and CDR2 is LQKENI. The CDR3 covers 14 residues. The CDR3 bases are TGTGCCAGCTCGCGACTAGCGGACACAGATACGCAGTATTTT. It codes for CASSRLADTDTQYF. Variable domain in full (rest from reference TRBV18 and TRBJ2-3): NAGVMQNPRHLVRRRGQEARLRCSPMKGHSHVYWYRQLPEEGLKFMVYLQKENIIDESGMPKERFSAEFPKEGPSILRIQQVVRGDSAAYFCASSRLADTDTQYFGPGTRLTVL.

The chain employs TRBV5-4 and TRBJ2-7; 12 bases match TRBD2. J lost 3 bases, V lost 4 bases, and 5 bases had no gene match. CDR1 and CDR2 from the germline V gene are SGHNT and YYREEE (reference sequence). The CDR3 totals 15 residues. CDR3 sequence: CASSLGTSGLYEQYF. In DNA, the CDR3 is TGTGCCAGCAGCCTGGGGACTAGCGGGCTCTACGAGCAGTACTTC.

The chain uses TRBV5-5 and TRBJ2-3, with 7 bases lining up with TRBD1. The junction had 11 bases not matched to a gene; V was cut back by 4 bases and J by 3 bases. This CDR3 has 16 amino acids. Germline CDR1 SGHKS, CDR2 YYEKEE (reference sequence). Here the CDR3 DNA reads TGTGCCAGCAGCCCCAACCGGGGACAGAGGACAGATACGCAGTATTTT. Amino acids: CASSPNRGQRTDTQYF.

This chain uses TRBV4-1 with TRBJ2-1, with 12 positions matching TRBD2. V lost 4 bases, J lost 7 bases, and 2 bases stayed unmatched. This CDR3 comprises 14 residues. Germline CDR1 MGHRA, CDR2 YSYEKL. The CDR3 here is CASSRGLAGNEQFF. As DNA, the CDR3 is TGCGCCAGCAGCCGCGGACTAGCGGGGAATGAGCAGTTCTTC.

This chain uses TRBV27 with TRBJ2-7; TRBD2 aligns across 9 bases. CDR1 is MNHEY and CDR2 is SMNVEV in the germline V gene (reference sequence). This CDR3 has 17 residues. V lost 5 bases and J lost 2; bases outside the gene matches: 13. In nucleotides, the CDR3 is TGTGCCAGCAGTCAAAAATTAGCGGGAGTGTTACCCTACGAGCAGTACTTC. It specifies CASSQKLAGVLPYEQYF.

This chain uses TRBV7-2 with TRBJ1-4, with D tentatively TRBD1 (5 bases). The CDR3 loop spans 14 amino acids. Trimming removed 1 base at V and 4 bases at J, with 7 bases between. Germline CDR1 SGHTA, CDR2 FQGNSA. The DNA of the CDR3 is TGTGCCAGCAGCTTAGGGGGGGATAATGAAAAACTGTTTTTT. As protein: CASSLGGDNEKLFF.

The chain links TRBV7-3 to TRBJ2-7; a weak D match, TRBD1 (5 bases). Germline V gives CDR1 SGHTA, CDR2 FQGTGA. The V end lost 5 bases, the J end lost 7 bases, and 15 bases lay between the germline ends. This CDR3 comprises 13 residues. CDR3 amino acids: CASSLNAGWEQYF. The CDR3 bases are TGTGCCAGCAGCCTCAATGCAGGGTGGGAGCAGTACTTC. Full variable domain (missing parts from reference TRBV7-3 and TRBJ2-7): GAGVSQTPSNKVTEKGKYVELRCDPISGHTALYWYRQSLGQGPEFLIYFQGTGAADDSGLPNDRFFAVRPEGSVSTLKIQRTERGDSAVYLCASSLNAGWEQYFGPGTRLTVT.

V gene TRBV7-6 combines with J gene TRBJ1-1; 8 bases match TRBD1. This CDR3 is built from 16 residues. Trimming removed 0 bases from V and 5 bases from J; junction bases left unmatched: 8. The germline V gene has CDR1 SGHVS and CDR2 FNYEAQ. CDR3 loop: CASSLAEGQVGTEAFF. The DNA of the CDR3 is TGTGCCAGCAGCTTAGCCGAGGGACAGGTAGGGACTGAAGCTTTCTTT. Based on the CDR3 plus reference TRBV7-6 and TRBJ1-1, the full variable domain is GAGVSQSPRYKVTKRGQDVALRCDPISGHVSLYWYRQALGQGPEFLTYFNYEAQQDKSGLPNDRFSAERPEGSISTLTIQRTEQRDSAMYRCASSLAEGQVGTEAFFGQGTRLTVV.

The chain has TRBV5-4 and TRBJ2-6; D remains unclear. This CDR3 contains 15 residues. The V gene's germline CDR1 is SGHNT and CDR2 YYREEE (reference sequence). Trimming removed 3 bases from V and 2 bases from J, with 9 bases in between. As DNA, the CDR3 is TGTGCCAGCAGCTCCCCTTTAGCTGGGGCCAACGTCCTGACTTTC. Translating it yields CASSSPLAGANVLTF. The complete variable domain, with remaining parts taken from reference TRBV5-4 and TRBJ2-6, reads ETGVTQSPTHLIKTRGQQVTLRCSSQSGHNTVSWYQQALGQGPQFIFQYYREEENGRGNFPPRFSGLQFPNYSSELNVNALELDDSALYLCASSSPLAGANVLTFGAGSRLTVL.

The V call is TRBV15, the J call TRBJ2-3, with TRBD1 identical over 7 bases. Germline V CDR1 and CDR2: LNHNV, YYDKDF (reference sequence). This CDR3 contains 14 residues. V shed 4 bases and J 6 bases; nucleotides not matched to a gene: 7. The CDR3 is CATSIRQGADTQYF. The CDR3 coding sequence is TGTGCCACCAGCATAAGACAGGGAGCCGATACGCAGTATTTT.

V gene TRBV9 combines with J gene TRBJ2-2; 7 bases are shared with TRBD1. CDR1 and CDR2 (germline): SGDLS, YYNGEE. There are 16 residues in the CDR3. Unmatched junction bases numbered 6, after V lost 0 bases and J lost 4 bases. CDR3 sequence reads: CASSVGGGRFTGELFF. CDR3 DNA sequence: TGTGCCAGCAGCGTAGGAGGGGGCAGATTCACCGGGGAGCTGTTTTTT. Full variable domain (rest looked up from reference TRBV9 and TRBJ2-2): DSGVTQTPKHLITATGQRVTLRCSPRSGDLSVYWYQQSLDQGLQFLIQYYNGEERAKGNILERFSAQQFPDLHSELNLSSLELGDSALYFCASSVGGGRFTGELFFGEGSRLTVL.

CDR3 sequence: CASSLEGGPQHF. DNA of the CDR3: TGCGCCAGCAGCTTGGAAGGGGGACCCCAGCATTTT. The chain uses TRBV5-1 and TRBJ1-5, with D possibly matching TRBD1 (6 bases). Trimming removed 0 bases at V and 10 bases at J, with 8 bases between. CDR1 is SGHRS and CDR2 is YFSETQ in the germline V gene. This CDR3 is built from 12 residues.

The V gene is TRBV28, the J gene TRBJ2-7, with 7 nucleotides matching TRBD2. The CDR3 contains 14 residues. Germline CDR1 reads MDHEN; CDR2 reads SYDVKM. J gave up 5 bases and V 4 bases, and 8 bases lay outside the gene matches. CDR3 in amino acids: CASSSRRESDEQYF. The CDR3 DNA reads as TGTGCCAGCAGTTCGAGGCGGGAGAGCGACGAGCAGTACTTC.

The V and J genes are TRBV28 and TRBJ2-1; 9 bases map to TRBD1. The CDR3 spans 13 residues. Germline-derived CDR1 and CDR2 are MDHEN and SYDVKM. Trimming removed 10 bases from V and 3 bases from J; junction bases left unmatched: 4. Here the CDR3 DNA reads TGTGCCATCAGACAGGGGGTCTACAATGAGCAGTTCTTC. Protein sequence: CAIRQGVYNEQFF.

In the case of this clone: The junction does not match germline at one end; this may be a read error. The chain carries TRBV6-1 and TRBJ2-7; D perhaps matches TRBD2 (7 bases). The CDR3 totals 14 residues. Germline CDR1 reads MNHNS; CDR2 reads SASEGT. This CDR3 is CASSEGGGRIEQYF. The CDR3 nucleotides read TGTGCCAGCAGCGAAGGGGGGGGACGGATCGAGCAGTACTTC.

V is TRBV29-1 and J is TRBJ1-2; perhaps TRBD1 as D (6 bases). The CDR3 covers 13 residues. Germline CDR1 and CDR2: SQVTM and ANQGSEA. Trimming removed 6 bases from V and 7 bases from J, with 18 bases in between. This CDR3 reads CSVSGGDRAGYTF. The CDR3 DNA reads as TGCAGCGTCAGCGGGGGCGACCGGGCTGGCTACACCTTC.

V and J are TRBV19 and TRBJ2-7; TRBD1 agrees at 8 bases. The germline gives CDR1 LNHDA, CDR2 SQIVND (reference sequence). V gave up 6 bases and J gave up 1 base; unmatched junction bases: 11. The CDR3 covers 16 residues. Written as DNA, the CDR3 is TGTGCCAGTAGCGGGACAGGCTATCCGTATTCCTACGAGCAGTACTTC. Amino acid sequence: CASSGTGYPYSYEQYF.

The chain uses TRBV6-5 and TRBJ2-7; D is perhaps TRBD1 (5 bases). The CDR3 has 13 amino acids. Trimming stripped 6 bases from V and 6 bases from J, with 15 bases between. Germline V gene data show CDR1 as MNHEY and CDR2 as SVGAGI. In nucleotides, the CDR3 is TGTGCCAGCAGACAGCTGGCCAGGGTCGAGCAGTACTTC. This sequence encodes CASRQLARVEQYF.

This clone was detected only once. The J gene is TRBJ1-1, the V gene TRBV19; D not certain. The CDR3 contains 12 residues. Trimming cost V 8 bases and J 0 bases, with 7 bases left between them. The germline V gene encodes CDR1 LNHDA and CDR2 SQIVND (reference sequence). CDR3 region: CASSYMNTEAFF. The CDR3 coding sequence is TGTGCCAGTTCCTATATGAACACTGAAGCTTTCTTT.

This sequence joins TRBV4-3 and TRBJ2-3; 9 bases line up with TRBD2. CDR1 is LGHNA, CDR2 YSLEER, per germline. The CDR3 sequence is 16 residues long. Trimming removed 0 bases from V and 4 bases from J; junction bases left unmatched: 5. CDR3 loop: CASSQEGGLAADTQYF. The CDR3 DNA is TGCGCCAGCAGCCAAGAGGGGGGACTAGCCGCAGATACGCAGTATTTT.

Here the CDR3 DNA reads TGTGCCAGCAGCTTAGGACTAGTGAAGTCCAATGAGCAGTTCTTC. Its protein product is CASSLGLVKSNEQFF. The chain recombines TRBV7-9 with TRBJ2-1; D perhaps matches TRBD2 (6 bases). CDR1 and CDR2 (germline): SEHNR, FQNEAQ (reference sequence). CDR3 length equals 15 residues. The V and J ends lost 1 base and 6 bases respectively, with 13 bases between them.